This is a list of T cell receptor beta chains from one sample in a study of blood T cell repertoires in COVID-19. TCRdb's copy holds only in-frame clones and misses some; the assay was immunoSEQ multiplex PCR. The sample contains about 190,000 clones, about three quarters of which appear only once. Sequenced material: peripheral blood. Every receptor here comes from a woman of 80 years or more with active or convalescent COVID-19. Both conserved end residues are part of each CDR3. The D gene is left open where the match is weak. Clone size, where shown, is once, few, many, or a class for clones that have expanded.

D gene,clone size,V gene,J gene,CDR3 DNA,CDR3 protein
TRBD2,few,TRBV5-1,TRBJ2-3,TGCGCCAGCAGCTCGCAGCCGACTAGCGGGGGAAGCACAGATACGCAGTATTTT,CASSSQPTSGGSTDTQYF
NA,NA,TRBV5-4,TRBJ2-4,TGTGCCAGCAGCTTCGGGGGGCCGGGGGCCAAAAACATTCAGTACTTC,CASSFGGPGAKNIQYF
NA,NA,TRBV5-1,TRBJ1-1,TGCGCCAGCAGCATAGGAGCAACAAAGAACACTGAAGCTTTCTTT,CASSIGATKNTEAFF
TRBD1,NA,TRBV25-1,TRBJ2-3,TGTGCCAGCAGAGGACAGGGGGCAGATACGCAGTATTTT,CASRGQGADTQYF
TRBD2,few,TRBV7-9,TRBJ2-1,TGTGCCAGCAGCGTAAGCGGGGGGTCCTACAATGAGCAGTTCTTC,CASSVSGGSYNEQFF
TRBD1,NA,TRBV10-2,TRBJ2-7,TGCGCCAGCAGTGAGTCTCTGGGACAGGGGTACGAGCAGTACTTC,CASSESLGQGYEQYF
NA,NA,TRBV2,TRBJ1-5,TGTGCCAGCAGTGAGGGGGCAGGACAGCCCCAGCATTTT,CASSEGAGQPQHF
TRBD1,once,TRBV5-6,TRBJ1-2,TGTGCCAGCAGCTTTCCCCAGGGGGCGTACTATGGCTACACCTTC,CASSFPQGAYYGYTF
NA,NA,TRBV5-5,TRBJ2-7,TGTGCCAGCAGCTCAAGGAGCTCCTACGAGCAGTACTTC,CASSSRSSYEQYF
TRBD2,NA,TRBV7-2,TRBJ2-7,TGTGCCAGCAGCTTGACTAGCGGGGCATACGAGCAGTACTTC,CASSLTSGAYEQYF
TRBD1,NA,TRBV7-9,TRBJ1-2,TGTGCCAGCAGCCGTTCCGGCTATACAGGGGTCGGCTACACCTTC,CASSRSGYTGVGYTF
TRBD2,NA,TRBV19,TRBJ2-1,TGTGCCAGTAGTACAACTAGCGGGGATTACAATGAGCAGTTCTTC,CASSTTSGDYNEQFF
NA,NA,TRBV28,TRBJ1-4,TGTGCCAGCCACGGTAATGAAAAACTGTTTTTT,CASHGNEKLFF
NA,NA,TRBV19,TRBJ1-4,TGTGCCAGTAGTATCCTGAGGAGTAATGAAAAACTGTTTTTT,CASSILRSNEKLFF
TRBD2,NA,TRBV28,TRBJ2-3,TGTGCCAGCAGCATCCCAGCGGGGGGGCGCAATACGCAGTATTTT,CASSIPAGGRNTQYF
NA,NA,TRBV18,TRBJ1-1,TGTGCCAGCTCACCACAGGAACAGGCGAACACTGAAGCTTTCTTT,CASSPQEQANTEAFF
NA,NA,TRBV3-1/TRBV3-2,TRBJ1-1,TGTGCCAGCAGCTTCTTCGGAGTAGGGGGCACTGAAGCTTTCTTT,CASSFFGVGGTEAFF
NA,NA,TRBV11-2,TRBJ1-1,TGTGCCAGCAGCTTATCTACAGACGTAGCTTTCTTT,CASSLSTDVAFF
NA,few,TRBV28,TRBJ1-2,TGTGCCAGCAGTTCACAGGGAGAGTTGGGCTACACCTTC,CASSSQGELGYTF
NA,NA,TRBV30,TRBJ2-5,TGTGCCTGGAGTACCAACGGGCAAGAGACCCAGTACTTC,CAWSTNGQETQYF
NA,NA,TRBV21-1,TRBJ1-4,TGTGCCAGCAGCAACCCAGGACAGGGGGCATATGAAAAACTGTTTTTT,CASSNPGQGAYEKLFF
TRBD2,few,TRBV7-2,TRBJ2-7,TGTGCCAGCAGCTTTGTGGGCGGGGGGCCGGCCGAGCAGTACTTC,CASSFVGGGPAEQYF
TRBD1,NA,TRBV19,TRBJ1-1,TGTGCCAGTAGTTCACCCGCAGGGGGCCCAATCCACACTGAAGCTTTCTTT,CASSSPAGGPIHTEAFF
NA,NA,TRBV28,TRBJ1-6,TGTGCCAGCAGTTTAGGGGCCGTGGGGTCACCCCTCCACTTT,CASSLGAVGSPLHF
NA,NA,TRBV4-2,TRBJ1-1,TGTGCCAGCAGCCAAGACGCGGCGATGAACACTGAAGCTTTCTTT,CASSQDAAMNTEAFF
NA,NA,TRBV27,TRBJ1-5,TGTGCCAGCGGTCCCCCCGGGACACGCAATCAGCCCCAGCATTTT,CASGPPGTRNQPQHF
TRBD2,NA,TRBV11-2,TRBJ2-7,TGTGCCAGCAGCTTAGCCAGCGGGGGGATCTACGAGCAGTACTTC,CASSLASGGIYEQYF
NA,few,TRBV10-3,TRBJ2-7,TGTGCCATCAGTGGCCAGGGTCACGAGCAGTACTTC,CAISGQGHEQYF
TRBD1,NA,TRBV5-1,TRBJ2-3,TGCGCCAGCAGCAAGGACAGGACCACAGATACGCAGTATTTT,CASSKDRTTDTQYF
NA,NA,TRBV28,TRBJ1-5,TGTGCCAGCAGTTTATTACGGGGGCCCCAGCATTTT,CASSLLRGPQHF
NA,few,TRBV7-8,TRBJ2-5,TGTGCCAGCAGCTTTACTATGAGCACCCAGTACTTC,CASSFTMSTQYF
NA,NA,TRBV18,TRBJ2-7,TGTGCCAGCTCACCACTTTCGTTGGGGAGTGAGCAGTACTTC,CASSPLSLGSEQYF
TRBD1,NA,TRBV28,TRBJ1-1,TGTGCCAGCAGTTTACTGAGACAGGGAAACACTGAAGCTTTCTTT,CASSLLRQGNTEAFF
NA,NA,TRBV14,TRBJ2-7,TGTGCCAGCAGCCCCAGGAACTCCTACGAGCAGTACTTC,CASSPRNSYEQYF
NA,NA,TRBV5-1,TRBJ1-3,TGCGCCAGCAGTGGTGAGGGCTCTGGAAACACCATATATTTT,CASSGEGSGNTIYF
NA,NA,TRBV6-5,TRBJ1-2,TGTGCCAGCAGGGTAGGGGCGCGGAGCTATGGCTACACCTTC,CASRVGARSYGYTF
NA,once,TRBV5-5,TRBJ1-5,TGTGCCAGCAGCTTGCAGGCAACGAGCAATCAGCCCCAGCATTTT,CASSLQATSNQPQHF
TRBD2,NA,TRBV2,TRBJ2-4,TGTGCCAGCAGTCCGACTAGCGGGGGCCGGGGGTCTAAAAACATTCAGTACTTC,CASSPTSGGRGSKNIQYF
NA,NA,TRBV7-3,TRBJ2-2,TGTGCCAGCAGCTTCACAGGCACCGGGGAGCTGTTTTTT,CASSFTGTGELFF
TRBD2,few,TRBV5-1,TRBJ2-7,TGCGCCAGCAGCAGCCTTGCCGGGGGGGAAGAGCAGTACTTC,CASSSLAGGEEQYF
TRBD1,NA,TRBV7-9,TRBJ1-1,TGTGCCAGCAGCCCCCAGACAGGGACCAGGACTGAAGCTTTCTTT,CASSPQTGTRTEAFF
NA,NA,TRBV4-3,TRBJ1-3,TGCGCCAGCAGCCAAGAATCCTTCTCTGGAAACACCATATATTTT,CASSQESFSGNTIYF
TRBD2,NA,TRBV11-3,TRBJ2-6,TGTGCCAGCAGCCCGGGGGGCTCTGGGGCCAACGTCCTGACTTTC,CASSPGGSGANVLTF
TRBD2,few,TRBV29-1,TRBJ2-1,TGCAGCGTTAGACTAGCGGGGGGCAATGAGCAGTTCTTC,CSVRLAGGNEQFF
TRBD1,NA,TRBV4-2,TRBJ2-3,TGTGCCAGCAGCGTTCATGGGACAGGGGGCCCGGATACGCAGTATTTT,CASSVHGTGGPDTQYF
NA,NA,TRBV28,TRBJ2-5,TGTGCCAGTAGGGGGGGGTCGACAGGACAAGAGACCCAGTACTTC,CASRGGSTGQETQYF
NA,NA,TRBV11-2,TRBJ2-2,TGTGCCAGCAGCTGGCGCCAGGGGGGAACCGGGGAGCTGTTTTTT,CASSWRQGGTGELFF
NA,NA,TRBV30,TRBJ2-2,TGTGCCTGGAGTGTGAAGGGGCAAGTGAACACCGGGGAGCTGTTTTTT,CAWSVKGQVNTGELFF
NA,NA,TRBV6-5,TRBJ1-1,TGTGCCAGCATTCCAGGGGATTTAGGTGTCGCTGAAGCTTTCTTT,CASIPGDLGVAEAFF
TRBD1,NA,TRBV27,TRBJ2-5,TGTGCCAGCAGTTCTTGGACAGGGGGGGTGGAGACCCAGTACTTC,CASSSWTGGVETQYF
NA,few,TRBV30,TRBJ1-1,TGTGCCTGGAGTGTCGGGAAGGTGGCGAACACTGAAGCTTTCTTT,CAWSVGKVANTEAFF
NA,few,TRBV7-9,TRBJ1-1,TGTGCCAGCAGCTTCTTACAGGGTACTGAAGCTTTCTTT,CASSFLQGTEAFF
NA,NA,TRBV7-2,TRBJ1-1,TGTGCCAGCAGCCCATGGGGGGTCACTGAAGCTTTCTTT,CASSPWGVTEAFF
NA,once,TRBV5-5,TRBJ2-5,TGTGCCAGCAGCTCGGGGGTGGAAGAGACCCAGTACTTC,CASSSGVEETQYF
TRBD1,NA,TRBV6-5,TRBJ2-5,TGTGCCAGCAGGCCTGACAGGGTTGGAGAGACCCAGTACTTC,CASRPDRVGETQYF
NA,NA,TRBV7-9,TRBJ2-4,TGTGCCAGCAGCTTGCAGGGAAACGACCAGTACTTC,CASSLQGNDQYF
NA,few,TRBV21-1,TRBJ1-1,NA,CASSFGTGNTEAFF
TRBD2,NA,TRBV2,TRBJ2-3,TGTGCCAGCAGTGGAAGCGGGGGGGGCTCAGATACGCAGTATTTT,CASSGSGGGSDTQYF
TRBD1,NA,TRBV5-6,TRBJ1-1,TGTGCCAGCAGCTCCGGGACAGTACACACTGAAGCTTTCTTT,CASSSGTVHTEAFF